The T cell receptor (beta chain) under discussion was sequenced for a study of neurological immune-mediated disorders. In TCRdb, the 5' RACE reads were re-called with MiXCR into one record per CDR3 protein. The sample has approximately 27,000 distinct CDR3 sequences; around 21% are singletons. The sorted libraries were prepared using about 900,000 CD4+ or CD8+ T cells that had themselves been sorted. From germline, CDR1 is DFQATT and CDR2 SNEGSKA (reference sequence). The ends were cut back, 6 bases at V and 1 base at J, with 12 bases in the middle. The CDR3 is 13 amino acids. This TCR came from a man aged 50 to 60 with HTLV-1-associated myelopathy (HAM/TSP). The chain uses TRBV20-1 and TRBJ1-1; D ambiguous. The specimen was CD4+ T cells from blood. CDR3 region: CSADEGGNTEAFF. DNA for the CDR3: TGCAGTGCCGACGAAGGAGGGAACACTGAAGCTTTCTTT.